What follows is one TCR beta chain and its context. Its antigen is not identified. The data belong to a study of cytomegalovirus exposure and HLA in healthy donors. The PCR ran on 60 Vbeta and 13 Jbeta primers. Profiling relied on immunoSEQ multiplex PCR, and the TCRdb table lists in-frame clones only, not all of them. This table has approximately 130,000 clones, approximately 85% appearing once. Whole-study findings and limits: Prior analysis indicated that the majority of TCR beta V segments exhibited productivity approximately 87% or approximately 30% of the time.

The receptor's source is a woman in her 30s in good health and CMV-seropositive. The sequenced sample was PBMCs.

The CDR3 DNA is TGCGCCAGCAGCCAAGAGCGACCAGGGATCTATGGCTACACCTTC. Residues: CASSQERPGIYGYTF. The chain has TRBV4-1 and TRBJ1-2; D may be TRBD1 (5 bases). Trimming removed 0 bases from V and 4 bases from J, with 12 bases in between. The CDR3 has 15 amino acids. The germline V gene encodes CDR1 MGHRA and CDR2 YSYEKL.